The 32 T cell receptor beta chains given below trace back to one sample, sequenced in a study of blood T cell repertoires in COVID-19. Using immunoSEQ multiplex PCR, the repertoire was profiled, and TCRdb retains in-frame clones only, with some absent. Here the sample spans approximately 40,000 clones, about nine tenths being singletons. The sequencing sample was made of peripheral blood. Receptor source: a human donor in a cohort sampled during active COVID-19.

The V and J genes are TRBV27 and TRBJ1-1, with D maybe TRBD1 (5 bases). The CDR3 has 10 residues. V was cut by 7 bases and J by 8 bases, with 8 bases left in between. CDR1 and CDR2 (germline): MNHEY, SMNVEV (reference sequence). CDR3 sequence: CASTSGEAFF. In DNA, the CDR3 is TGTGCCAGCACCTCAGGGGAAGCTTTCTTT.

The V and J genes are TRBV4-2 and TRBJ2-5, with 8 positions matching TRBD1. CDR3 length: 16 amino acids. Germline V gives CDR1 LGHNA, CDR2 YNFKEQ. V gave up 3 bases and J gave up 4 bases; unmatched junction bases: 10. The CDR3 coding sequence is TGTGCCAGCAGCCAGGAAGGGACAGGTGGGGGAGAGACCCAGTACTTC. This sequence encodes CASSQEGTGGGETQYF.

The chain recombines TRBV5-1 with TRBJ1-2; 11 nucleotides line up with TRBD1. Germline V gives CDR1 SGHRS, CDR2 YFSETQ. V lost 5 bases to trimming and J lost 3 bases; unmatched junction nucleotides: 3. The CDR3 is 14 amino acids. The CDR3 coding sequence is TGCGCCAGCAGGCCGGGACAGGGGGACTATGGCTACACCTTC. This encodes CASRPGQGDYGYTF.

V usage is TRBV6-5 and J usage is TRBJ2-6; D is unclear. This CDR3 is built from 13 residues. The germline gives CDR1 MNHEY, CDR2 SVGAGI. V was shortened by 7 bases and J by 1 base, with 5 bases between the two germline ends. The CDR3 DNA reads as TGTGCCAGCAAGAGTTCTGGGGCCAACGTCCTGACTTTC. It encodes CASKSSGANVLTF.

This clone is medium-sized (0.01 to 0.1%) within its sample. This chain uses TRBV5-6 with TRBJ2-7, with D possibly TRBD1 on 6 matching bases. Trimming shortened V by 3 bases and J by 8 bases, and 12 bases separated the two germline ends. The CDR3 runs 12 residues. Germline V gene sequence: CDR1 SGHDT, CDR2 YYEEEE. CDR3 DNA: TGTGCCAGCAGCTCCCACAGGGTACAGCAGTACTTC. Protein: CASSSHRVQQYF.

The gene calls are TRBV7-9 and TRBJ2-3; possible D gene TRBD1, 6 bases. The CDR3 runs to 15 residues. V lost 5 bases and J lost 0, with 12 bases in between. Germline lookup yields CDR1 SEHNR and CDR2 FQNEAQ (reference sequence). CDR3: CASSPRGGSTDTQYF. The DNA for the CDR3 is TGTGCCAGCAGCCCAAGAGGGGGAAGCACAGATACGCAGTATTTT. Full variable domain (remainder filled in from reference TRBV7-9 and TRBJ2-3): DTGVSQNPRHKITKRGQNVTFRCDPISEHNRLYWYRQTLGQGPEFLTYFQNEAQLEKSRLLSDRFSAERPKGSFSTLEIQRTEQGDSAMYLCASSPRGGSTDTQYFGPGTRLTVL.

The DNA of the CDR3 is TGCAGCGTTGAAGGGCGCCTAGCGTCCCACAATGAGCAGTTCTTC. Translation gives CSVEGRLASHNEQFF. This sequence joins TRBV29-1 and TRBJ2-1; D is perhaps TRBD2 (6 bases). CDR1 is SQVTM and CDR2 is ANQGSEA in the germline V gene. V lost 1 base and J lost 5, with 15 bases in between. This CDR3 is built from 15 residues.

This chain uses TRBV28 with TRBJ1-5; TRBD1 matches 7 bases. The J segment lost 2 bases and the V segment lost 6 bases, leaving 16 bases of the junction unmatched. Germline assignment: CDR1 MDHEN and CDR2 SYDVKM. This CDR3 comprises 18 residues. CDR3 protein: CASSIAPRTGFRNQPQHF. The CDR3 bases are TGTGCCAGCAGCATAGCGCCCCGGACAGGTTTCCGCAATCAGCCCCAGCATTTT.

DNA of the CDR3: TGTGCCAGCAGGAGGAGGGAGTCAACTAATGAAAAACTGTTTTTT. This codes for CASRRRESTNEKLFF. The chain links TRBV6-6 to TRBJ1-4; D call uncertain. V lost 6 bases to trimming and J lost 0 bases, with 11 bases between them. Germline V gene data show CDR1 as MNHNY and CDR2 as SVGAGI (reference sequence). CDR3 length equals 15 residues.

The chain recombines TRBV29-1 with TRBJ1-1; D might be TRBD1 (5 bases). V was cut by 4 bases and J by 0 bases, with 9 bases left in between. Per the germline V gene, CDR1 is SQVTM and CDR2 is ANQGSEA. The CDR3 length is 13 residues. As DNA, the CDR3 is TGCAGCGTTGGGCAGGGTCTGAACACTGAAGCTTTCTTT. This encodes CSVGQGLNTEAFF.

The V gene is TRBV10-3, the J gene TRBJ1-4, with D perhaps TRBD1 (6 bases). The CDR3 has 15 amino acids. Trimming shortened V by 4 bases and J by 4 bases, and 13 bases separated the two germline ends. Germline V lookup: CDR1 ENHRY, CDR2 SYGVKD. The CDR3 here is CAISGSTGLNEKLFF. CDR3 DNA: TGTGCCATCAGTGGCTCAACAGGGCTTAATGAAAAACTGTTTTTT.

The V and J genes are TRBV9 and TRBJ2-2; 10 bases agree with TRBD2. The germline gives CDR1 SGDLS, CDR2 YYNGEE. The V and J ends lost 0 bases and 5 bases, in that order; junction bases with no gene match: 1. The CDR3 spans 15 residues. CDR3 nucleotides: TGTGCCAGCAGCGTAGAGGGACTAGCGACCGGGGAGCTGTTTTTT. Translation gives CASSVEGLATGELFF.

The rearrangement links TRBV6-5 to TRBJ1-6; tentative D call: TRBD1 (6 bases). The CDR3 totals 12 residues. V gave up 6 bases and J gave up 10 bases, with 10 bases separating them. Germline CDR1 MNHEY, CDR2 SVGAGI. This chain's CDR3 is CASRGAVSPLHF. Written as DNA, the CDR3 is TGTGCCAGCAGGGGGGCAGTCTCACCCCTCCACTTT.

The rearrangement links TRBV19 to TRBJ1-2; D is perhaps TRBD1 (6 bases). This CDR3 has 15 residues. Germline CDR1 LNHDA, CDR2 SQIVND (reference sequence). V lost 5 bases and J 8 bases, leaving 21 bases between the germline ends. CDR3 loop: CASSVGATTIYGYTF. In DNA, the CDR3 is TGTGCCAGTAGTGTGGGGGCCACCACGATTTACGGCTACACCTTC.

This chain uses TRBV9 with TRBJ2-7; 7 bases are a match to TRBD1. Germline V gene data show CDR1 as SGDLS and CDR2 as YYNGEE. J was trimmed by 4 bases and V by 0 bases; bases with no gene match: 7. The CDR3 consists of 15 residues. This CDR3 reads CASSVDPGQIYEQYF. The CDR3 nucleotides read TGTGCCAGCAGCGTAGACCCGGGACAGATATACGAGCAGTACTTC.

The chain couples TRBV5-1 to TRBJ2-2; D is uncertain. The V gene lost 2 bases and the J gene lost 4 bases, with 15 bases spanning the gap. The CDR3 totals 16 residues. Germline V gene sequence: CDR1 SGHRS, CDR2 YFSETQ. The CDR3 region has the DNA TGCGCCAGCAGCTTTGGTCTAGTCGTCGGCACCGGGGAGCTGTTTTTT. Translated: CASSFGLVVGTGELFF.

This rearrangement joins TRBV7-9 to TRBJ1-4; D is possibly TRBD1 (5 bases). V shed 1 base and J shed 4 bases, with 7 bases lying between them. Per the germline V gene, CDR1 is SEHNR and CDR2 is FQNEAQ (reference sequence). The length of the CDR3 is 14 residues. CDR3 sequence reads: CASSLGGDNEKLFF. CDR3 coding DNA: TGTGCCAGCAGCTTAGGGGGGGATAATGAAAAACTGTTTTTT.

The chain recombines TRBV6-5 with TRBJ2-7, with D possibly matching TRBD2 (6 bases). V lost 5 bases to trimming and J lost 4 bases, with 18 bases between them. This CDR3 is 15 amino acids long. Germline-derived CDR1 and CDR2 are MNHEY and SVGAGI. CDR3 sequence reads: CASSRRDSYGYEQYF. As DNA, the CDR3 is TGTGCCAGCAGTCGCCGGGACTCTTATGGGTACGAGCAGTACTTC.

The CDR3 DNA reads TGTGCCAGCAGTTTGGACAGGCCAGCTAACTATGGCTACACCTTC. Its translation is CASSLDRPANYGYTF. V gene TRBV6-5 combines with J gene TRBJ1-2; 7 nucleotides align to TRBD1. Trimming took 4 bases from V and 0 from J; bases not matched to a gene: 5. Germline V gene data show CDR1 as MNHEY and CDR2 as SVGAGI. There are 15 residues in the CDR3.

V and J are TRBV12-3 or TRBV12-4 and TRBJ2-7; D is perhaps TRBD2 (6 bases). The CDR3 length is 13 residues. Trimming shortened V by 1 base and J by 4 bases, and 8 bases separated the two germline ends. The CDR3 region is CASSLGGRYEQYF. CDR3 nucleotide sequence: TGTGCCAGCAGTTTAGGGGGGAGGTACGAGCAGTACTTC.

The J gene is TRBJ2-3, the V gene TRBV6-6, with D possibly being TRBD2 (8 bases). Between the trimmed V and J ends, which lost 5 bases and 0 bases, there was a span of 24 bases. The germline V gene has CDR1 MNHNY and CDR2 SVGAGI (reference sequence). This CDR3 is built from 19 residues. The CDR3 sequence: CASSREGAGGTTSTDTQYF. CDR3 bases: TGTGCCAGCAGTCGGGAGGGGGCAGGGGGGACCACTAGCACAGATACGCAGTATTTT.

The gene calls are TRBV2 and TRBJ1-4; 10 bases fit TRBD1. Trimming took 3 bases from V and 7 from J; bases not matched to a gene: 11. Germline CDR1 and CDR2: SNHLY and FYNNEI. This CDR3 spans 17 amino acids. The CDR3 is CASSESGTGVLVEKLFF. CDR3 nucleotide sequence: TGTGCCAGCAGTGAGTCCGGGACAGGGGTGTTGGTTGAAAAACTGTTTTTT.

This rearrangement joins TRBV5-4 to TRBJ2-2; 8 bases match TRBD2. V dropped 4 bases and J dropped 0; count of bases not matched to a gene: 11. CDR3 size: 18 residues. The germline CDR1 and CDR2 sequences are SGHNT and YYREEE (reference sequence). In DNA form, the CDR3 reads TGTGCCAGCAGCCGGGGGGGTGTCAGTGGGGCGAACACCGGGGAGCTGTTTTTT. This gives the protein CASSRGGVSGANTGELFF.

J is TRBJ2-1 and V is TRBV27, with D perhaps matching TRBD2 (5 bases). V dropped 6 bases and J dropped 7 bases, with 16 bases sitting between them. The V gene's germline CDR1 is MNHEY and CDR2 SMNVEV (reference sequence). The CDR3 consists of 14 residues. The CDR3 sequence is CASSYTGKANEQFF. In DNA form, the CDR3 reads TGTGCCAGCAGCTATACGGGGAAGGCTAATGAGCAGTTCTTC.

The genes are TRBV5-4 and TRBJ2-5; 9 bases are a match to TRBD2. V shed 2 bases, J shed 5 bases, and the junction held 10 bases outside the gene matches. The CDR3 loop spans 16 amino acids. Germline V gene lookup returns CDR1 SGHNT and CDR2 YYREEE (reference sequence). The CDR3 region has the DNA TGTGCCAGCAGCTTTTCCTTAGCGGGGGCGGGGGAGACCCAGTACTTC. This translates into CASSFSLAGAGETQYF.

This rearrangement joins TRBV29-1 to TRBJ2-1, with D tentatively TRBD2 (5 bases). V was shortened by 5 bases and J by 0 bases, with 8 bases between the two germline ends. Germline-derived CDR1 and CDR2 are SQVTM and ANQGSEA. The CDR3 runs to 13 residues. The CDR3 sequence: CSVPGISYNEQFF. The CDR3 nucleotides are TGCAGCGTTCCGGGGATCTCCTACAATGAGCAGTTCTTC.

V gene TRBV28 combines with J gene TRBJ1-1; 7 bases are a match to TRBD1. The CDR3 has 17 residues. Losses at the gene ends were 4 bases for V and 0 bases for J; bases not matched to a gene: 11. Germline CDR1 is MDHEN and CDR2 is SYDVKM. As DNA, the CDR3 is TGTGCCAGCAGTTCCGATCCCGCAGGGACAGTGAACACTGAAGCTTTCTTT. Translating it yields CASSSDPAGTVNTEAFF.

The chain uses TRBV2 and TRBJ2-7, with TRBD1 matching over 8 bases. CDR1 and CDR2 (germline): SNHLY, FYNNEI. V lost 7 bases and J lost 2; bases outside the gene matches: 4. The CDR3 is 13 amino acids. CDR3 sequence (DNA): TGTGCCAGCACCTGGACAGGGACCTACGAGCAGTACTTC. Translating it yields CASTWTGTYEQYF. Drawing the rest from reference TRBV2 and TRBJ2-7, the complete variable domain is EPEVTQTPSHQVTQMGQEVILRCVPISNHLYFYWYRQILGQKVEFLVSFYNNEISEKSEIFDDQFSVERPDGSNFTLKIRSTKLEDSAMYFCASTWTGTYEQYFGPGTRLTVT.

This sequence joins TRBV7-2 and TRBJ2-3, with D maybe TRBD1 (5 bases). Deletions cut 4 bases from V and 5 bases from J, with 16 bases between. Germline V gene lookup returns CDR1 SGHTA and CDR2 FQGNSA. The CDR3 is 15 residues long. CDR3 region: CASSSASTVRDTQYF. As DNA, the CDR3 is TGTGCCAGCAGCTCAGCCTCGACAGTAAGAGATACGCAGTATTTT.

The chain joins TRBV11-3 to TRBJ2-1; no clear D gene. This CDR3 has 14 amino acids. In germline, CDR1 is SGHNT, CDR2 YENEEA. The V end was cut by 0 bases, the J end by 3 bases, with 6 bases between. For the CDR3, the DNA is TGTGCCAGCAGCTTAGAGGCAGGCTACAATGAGCAGTTCTTC. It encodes CASSLEAGYNEQFF.

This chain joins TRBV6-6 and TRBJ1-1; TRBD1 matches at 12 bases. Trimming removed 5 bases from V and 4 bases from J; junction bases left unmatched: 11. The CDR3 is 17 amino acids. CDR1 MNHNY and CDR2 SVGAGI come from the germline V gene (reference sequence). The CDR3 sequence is CASSPLPGQGAATEAFF. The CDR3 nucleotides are TGTGCCAGCAGTCCGCTGCCGGGACAGGGGGCTGCCACTGAAGCTTTCTTT.

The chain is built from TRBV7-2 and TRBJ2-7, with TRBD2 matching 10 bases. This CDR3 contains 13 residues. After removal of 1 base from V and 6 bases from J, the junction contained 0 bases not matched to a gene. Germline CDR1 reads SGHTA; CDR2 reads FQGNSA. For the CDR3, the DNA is TGTGCCAGCAGCTTAGGGACTAGCGGCGAGCAGTACTTC. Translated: CASSLGTSGEQYF.